This T cell receptor beta chain was found in a study of naive and memory T cell subsets. From the second PCR step, alpha and beta chains were amplified apart. A note on this clonotype: It may be a read error: a sequence one base away is much more abundant.

Trimming stripped 4 bases from V and 9 bases from J, with 13 bases between. Per the germline V gene, CDR1 is SQVTM and CDR2 is ANQGSEA. This CDR3 is 12 amino acids long. An equimolar mix of two oligonucleotides served as the beta constant-region primer for TRBC1 and TRBC2. TCRdb re-called the UMI-ligation and nested PCR reads with MiXCR, one entry per CDR3 protein. The sample has some 85,000 distinct CDR3 sequences, 13% seen once. The receptor was isolated from a human donor in good health. Sequences were obtained from central memory CD4+ T cells from blood. The chain employs TRBV29-1 and TRBJ2-1, with D maybe TRBD2 (5 bases). CDR3: CSVVRAAGEQFF. The CDR3 DNA follows: TGCAGCGTTGTTCGAGCGGCCGGTGAGCAGTTCTTC.